This record concerns one T cell receptor (beta chain) sequence. CDR3 length: 16 amino acids. V lost 1 base, J lost 1 base, and 1 base stayed unmatched. CDR1 and CDR2 from the germline V gene are LNHDA and SQIVND (reference sequence). This entry comes from a study of blood T cell repertoires in COVID-19. In the study overall: From T cells, B-cell-depleted T cells, or PBMCs came the material, which was cDNA or gDNA.

In the original analysis: Reference gene primer amplification yielded estimated nucleated cell counts. TCRdb keeps only in-frame clones here, not all; method: immunoSEQ multiplex PCR. V and J calls plus clone size are reproduced from that table; the DNA served to infer D and trimming. Of around 250,000 clones detected, approximately 83% appear once; the ten largest clones hold under 2.5%. Source material: PBMCs or T cells enriched from blood (not recorded which). The J gene is TRBJ2-2, the V gene TRBV19; TRBD2 matches at 9 bases. The source of this sequence is a woman in her 50s who had recovered from COVID-19. DNA of the CDR3: TGTGCCAGTAGTATAGGGACTAGCGTGAACACCGGGGAGCTGTTTTTT. Encoded protein: CASSIGTSVNTGELFF.